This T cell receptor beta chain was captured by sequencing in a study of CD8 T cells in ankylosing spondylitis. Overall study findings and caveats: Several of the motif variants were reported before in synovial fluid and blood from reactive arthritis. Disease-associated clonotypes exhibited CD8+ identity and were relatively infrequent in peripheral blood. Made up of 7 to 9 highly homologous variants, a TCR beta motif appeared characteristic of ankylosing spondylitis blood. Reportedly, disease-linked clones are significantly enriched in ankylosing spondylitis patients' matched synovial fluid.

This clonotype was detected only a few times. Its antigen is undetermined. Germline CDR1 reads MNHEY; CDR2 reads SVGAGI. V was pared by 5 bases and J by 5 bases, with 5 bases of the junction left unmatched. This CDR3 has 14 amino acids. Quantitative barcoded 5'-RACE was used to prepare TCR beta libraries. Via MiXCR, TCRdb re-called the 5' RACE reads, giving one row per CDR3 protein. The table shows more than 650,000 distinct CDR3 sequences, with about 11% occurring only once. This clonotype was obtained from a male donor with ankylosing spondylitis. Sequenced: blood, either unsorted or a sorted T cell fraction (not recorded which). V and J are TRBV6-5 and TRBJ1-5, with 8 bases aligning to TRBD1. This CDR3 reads CASSHGTGDQPQHF. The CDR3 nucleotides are TGTGCCAGCAGTCACGGGACAGGAGATCAGCCCCAGCATTTT.